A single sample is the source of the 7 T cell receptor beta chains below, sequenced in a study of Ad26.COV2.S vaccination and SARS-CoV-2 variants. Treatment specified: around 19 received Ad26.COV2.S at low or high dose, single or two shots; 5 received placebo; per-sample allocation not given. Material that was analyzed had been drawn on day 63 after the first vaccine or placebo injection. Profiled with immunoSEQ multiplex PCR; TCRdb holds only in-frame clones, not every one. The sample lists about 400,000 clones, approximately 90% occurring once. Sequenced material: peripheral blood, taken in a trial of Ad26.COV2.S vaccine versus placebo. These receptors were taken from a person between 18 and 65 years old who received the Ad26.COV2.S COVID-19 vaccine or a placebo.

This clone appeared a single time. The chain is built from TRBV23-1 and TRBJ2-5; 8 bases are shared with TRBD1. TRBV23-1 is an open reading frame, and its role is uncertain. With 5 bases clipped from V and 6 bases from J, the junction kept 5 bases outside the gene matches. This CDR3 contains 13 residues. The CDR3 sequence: CASSSTGVKTQYF. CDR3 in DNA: TGCGCCAGCAGTTCGACAGGGGTAAAGACCCAGTACTTC.

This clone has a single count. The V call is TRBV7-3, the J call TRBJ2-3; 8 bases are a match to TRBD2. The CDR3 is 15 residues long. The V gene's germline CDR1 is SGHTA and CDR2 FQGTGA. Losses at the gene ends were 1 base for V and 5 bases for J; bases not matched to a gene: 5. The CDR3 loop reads CASSLRSLAGDTQYF. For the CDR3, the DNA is TGTGCCAGCAGCTTAAGGTCGCTAGCGGGAGATACGCAGTATTTT.

This CDR3 is CASRPGENEQFF. The CDR3 nucleotides read TGCGCCAGCAGGCCAGGGGAGAATGAGCAGTTCTTC. The V gene is TRBV10-2, the J gene TRBJ2-1, with a tentative D call TRBD1 (6 bases). This CDR3 has 12 amino acids. The ends were cut back, 6 bases at V and 7 bases at J, with 10 bases in the middle. Looked up from germline, CDR1 is WSHSY and CDR2 is SAAADI.

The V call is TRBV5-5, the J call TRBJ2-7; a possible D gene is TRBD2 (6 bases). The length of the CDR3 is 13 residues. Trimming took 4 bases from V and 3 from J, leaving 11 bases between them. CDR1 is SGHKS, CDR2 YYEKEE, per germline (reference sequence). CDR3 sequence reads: CASSLPGGYEQYF. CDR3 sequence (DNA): TGTGCCAGCAGCCTCCCCGGGGGCTACGAGCAGTACTTC.

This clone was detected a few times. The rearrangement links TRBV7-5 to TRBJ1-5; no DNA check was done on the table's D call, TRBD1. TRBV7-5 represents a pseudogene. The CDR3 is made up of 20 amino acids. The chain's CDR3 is CVRSPGPRGTGEWSNQPQHF. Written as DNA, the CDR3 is TGTGTCAGAAGCCCGGGGCCGAGAGGGACAGGGGAATGGAGCAATCAGCCCCAGCATTTT.

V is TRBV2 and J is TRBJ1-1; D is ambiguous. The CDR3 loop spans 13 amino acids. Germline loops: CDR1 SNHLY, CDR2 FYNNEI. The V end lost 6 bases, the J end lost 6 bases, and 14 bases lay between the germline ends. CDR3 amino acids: CASSRLDNSEAFF. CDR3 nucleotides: TGTGCCAGCAGCCGACTTGACAACTCTGAAGCTTTCTTT.

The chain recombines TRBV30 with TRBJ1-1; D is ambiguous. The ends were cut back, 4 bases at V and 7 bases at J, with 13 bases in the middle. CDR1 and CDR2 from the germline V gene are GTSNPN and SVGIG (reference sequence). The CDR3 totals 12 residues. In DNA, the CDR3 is TGTGCCTGGAAGAGTGGAACAGTTGAAGCTTTCTTT. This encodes CAWKSGTVEAFF.